A single sample is the source of the 24 T cell receptor beta chains below, sequenced in a study of blood T cell repertoires in COVID-19. Some clones are missing from TCRdb's copy, which holds only in-frame ones; the method was immunoSEQ multiplex PCR. Of 80,000 to 130,000 clones detected, 70% to 90% appear once; the ten largest clones hold roughly 2.6%. The sequencing input was PBMCs or T cells enriched from blood (not recorded which). The receptors were gathered from a woman between 45 and 60 years old who had recovered from COVID-19.

As regards this clone: The junction does not match germline at one end; this may be a read error. This chain connects TRBV20-1 to TRBJ2-7, with TRBD1 as a possible D gene (6 bases). The CDR3 covers 11 residues. Looked up from germline, CDR1 is DFQATT and CDR2 is SNEGSKA (reference sequence). The CDR3 coding sequence is TGCAGTGCTAATACACAGGGCCTTCCCAACTTC. Amino acids: CSANTQGLPNF.

This clone showed up just once. The rearrangement joins TRBV2 to TRBJ1-6; D ambiguous. The length of the CDR3 is 10 residues. Germline V gene sequence: CDR1 SNHLY, CDR2 FYNNEI. V was pared by 8 bases and J by 13 bases, with 9 bases between. CDR3 loop: CASGPGPLHF. Here the CDR3 DNA reads TGTGCCAGCGGTCCGGGGCCCCTCCACTTT.

The chain joins TRBV18 to TRBJ2-1, with D maybe TRBD2 (6 bases). Germline V gives CDR1 KGHSH, CDR2 LQKENI. Trimming took off 5 bases at V and 7 bases at J, with 15 bases between the two ends. The CDR3 covers 14 residues. For the CDR3, the DNA is TGTGCCAGCTCATTCCTCGGAGGGGTTAATGAGCAGTTCTTC. Translated: CASSFLGGVNEQFF.

This chain connects TRBV24-1 to TRBJ2-2; 12 bases line up with TRBD1. The CDR3 consists of 21 residues. With V trimmed by 6 bases and J by 5 bases, 21 bases remained unmatched. Germline CDR1 reads KGHDR; CDR2 reads SFDVKD. The CDR3 sequence is CATSYAAHELPGQGATGELFF. CDR3 nucleotides: TGTGCCACCAGTTACGCTGCCCATGAGCTCCCGGGACAGGGGGCGACCGGGGAGCTGTTTTTT.

The rearrangement joins TRBV28 to TRBJ2-7; D perhaps matches TRBD2 (5 bases). The CDR3 is 14 residues long. Germline V gene sequence: CDR1 MDHEN, CDR2 SYDVKM. V lost 2 bases and J 3 bases, leaving 11 bases between the germline ends. The CDR3, as DNA: TGTGCCAGCAGTTTACAGGACTCTCTCTACGAGCAGTACTTC. It yields the protein CASSLQDSLYEQYF.

This chain connects TRBV5-1 to TRBJ1-2; tentatively, D is TRBD1 (6 bases). The CDR3 spans 17 residues. CDR1 and CDR2 (germline): SGHRS, YFSETQ. Trimming pared 0 bases from V and 0 bases from J, leaving 15 bases between. CDR3 loop: CASSLAGADPPNYGYTF. In DNA, the CDR3 is TGCGCCAGCAGCTTGGCAGGGGCCGACCCTCCTAACTATGGCTACACCTTC.

This clone was seen repeatedly, ten times or more. V usage is TRBV2 and J usage is TRBJ2-7; weak D call: TRBD2 (5 bases). Between the trimmed V and J ends, which lost 2 bases and 2 bases, there was a span of 10 bases. The CDR3 is 14 residues long. The germline CDR1 and CDR2 sequences are SNHLY and FYNNEI. CDR3 bases: TGTGCCAGCAGTGAAAGTGGACTCCCCTACGAGCAGTACTTC. Protein: CASSESGLPYEQYF.

This sequence joins TRBV27 and TRBJ1-2, with 7 bases matching TRBD1. Germline V gives CDR1 MNHEY, CDR2 SMNVEV (reference sequence). This CDR3 has 14 residues. V shed 5 bases and J 7 bases; nucleotides not matched to a gene: 10. Here the CDR3 reads CASSPGTGVRGYTF. Written as DNA, the CDR3 is TGTGCCAGCAGTCCGGGCACAGGGGTTCGTGGCTACACCTTC.

The rearrangement joins TRBV28 to TRBJ2-1; the match to TRBD1 covers 7 bases. CDR1 and CDR2 (germline): MDHEN, SYDVKM. This CDR3 region has 14 residues. V shed 7 bases, J shed 9 bases, and the junction held 12 bases outside the gene matches. CDR3 in DNA: TGTGCCAGCACCCCCAGGGGGTCGGTAGGTGAGCAGTTCTTC. It is translated as CASTPRGSVGEQFF.

The chain recombines TRBV10-3 with TRBJ2-2; TRBD1 agrees at 9 bases. V lost 7 bases to trimming and J lost 3 bases; unmatched junction nucleotides: 15. Per the germline V gene, CDR1 is ENHRY and CDR2 is SYGVKD. The CDR3 is made up of 18 amino acids. DNA of the CDR3: TGTGCCATCACCCCCAGGAGGGGACAGGGATTGGACACCGGGGAGCTGTTTTTT. This sequence encodes CAITPRRGQGLDTGELFF.

This chain joins TRBV2 and TRBJ2-1, with 7 bases identical to TRBD2. V shed 9 bases, J shed 5 bases, and the junction held 7 bases outside the gene matches. The CDR3 has 13 residues. Per germline, CDR1 SNHLY and CDR2 FYNNEI. The CDR3 sequence is CASRVGGNNEQFF. The DNA for the CDR3 is TGTGCCAGTAGGGTGGGGGGGAACAATGAGCAGTTCTTC.

The chain is built from TRBV7-9 and TRBJ1-1; D remains ambiguous. V was trimmed by 5 bases and J by 3 bases, leaving 7 bases between them. Germline values: CDR1 SEHNR, CDR2 FQNEAQ (reference sequence). This CDR3 region has 12 residues. In DNA form, the CDR3 reads TGTGCCAGCAGCCATAGAGACACTGAAGCTTTCTTT. Translation gives CASSHRDTEAFF.

This clone has a handful of counts. This sequence joins TRBV7-3 and TRBJ2-7, with a tentative D call TRBD2 (6 bases). The CDR3 contains 16 residues. Germline CDR1 and CDR2: SGHTA and FQGTGA. V was pared by 5 bases and J by 5 bases, with 22 bases between. DNA of the CDR3: TGTGCCAGCAGCCGAACCGGAGGAGCCCGCGGGGACGAGCAGTACTTC. Its protein product is CASSRTGGARGDEQYF.

DNA for the CDR3: TGTGCCAGCAGCGGCCGACAGGGAATCGGCGAGCAGTACTTC. Its translation is CASSGRQGIGEQYF. The chain recombines TRBV6-5 with TRBJ2-7; 7 bases map to TRBD1. The V segment lost 6 bases and the J segment 6 bases; nucleotides outside the gene matches: 11. CDR1 is MNHEY, CDR2 SVGAGI, per germline. CDR3 length: 14 residues.

The genes are TRBV6-2 or TRBV6-3 and TRBJ2-6; 8 bases match TRBD1. Germline V gives CDR1 MNHEY, CDR2 SVGEGT. The CDR3 is 15 amino acids. The V and J ends lost 4 bases and 2 bases, in that order; junction bases with no gene match: 1. The CDR3 DNA is TGTGCCAGCAGTTCCAGGGGGCCTGGGGCCAACGTCCTGACTTTC. Amino acid sequence: CASSSRGPGANVLTF.

The V and J genes are TRBV18 and TRBJ2-7, with 8 positions matching TRBD1. The germline gives CDR1 KGHSH, CDR2 LQKENI. The V gene end was trimmed by 5 bases and the J gene end by 4 bases; junction bases not matched to a gene: 7. The CDR3 contains 14 residues. The CDR3 spells CASSSTWTGYEQYF. CDR3 DNA: TGTGCCAGCTCATCAACCTGGACAGGGTACGAGCAGTACTTC.

The chain employs TRBV7-9 and TRBJ1-1; TRBD1 is a possible D gene (5 bases). The germline gives CDR1 SEHNR, CDR2 FQNEAQ (reference sequence). The CDR3 consists of 17 residues. V lost 2 bases, J lost 4 bases, and 20 bases lay in between. As DNA, the CDR3 is TGTGCCAGCAGCTTACCCGGCGGGGCAGGGAGCGGCACTGAAGCTTTCTTT. The encoded protein is CASSLPGGAGSGTEAFF.

V is TRBV28 and J is TRBJ1-6; perhaps TRBD1 as D (6 bases). The CDR3 sequence is 13 residues long. V lost 6 bases, J lost 18 bases, and 21 bases lay in between. The germline V gene encodes CDR1 MDHEN and CDR2 SYDVKM. As DNA, the CDR3 is TGTGCCAGCAGCTCTCGGGACACCGAAGGTTCCCACTTT. Its translation is CASSSRDTEGSHF. Full variable domain (rest looked up from reference TRBV28 and TRBJ1-6): DVKVTQSSRYLVKRTGEKVFLECVQDMDHENMFWYRQDPGLGLRLIYFSYDVKMKEKGDIPEGYSVSREKKERFSLILESASTNQTSMYLCASSSRDTEGSHFGNGTRLTVT.

The rearrangement uses TRBV10-1 and TRBJ1-6, with D unresolved. V lost 9 bases to trimming and J lost 7 bases, with 13 bases between them. The CDR3 has 13 amino acids. Germline V lookup: CDR1 WNHNN, CDR2 SYGVQD (reference sequence). CDR3 sequence (DNA): TGCGCCAGGTCCGGTAGGCGGAATTCACCCCTCCACTTT. It is translated as CARSGRRNSPLHF.

The chain employs TRBV28 and TRBJ1-2, with a possible D match to TRBD1 (6 bases). Germline CDR1 is MDHEN and CDR2 is SYDVKM. The V end was cut by 4 bases, the J end by 2 bases, with 32 bases between. This CDR3 has 21 residues. Written as DNA, the CDR3 is TGTGCCAGCAGTTCAGTGGGGCTCTCGTCGGATGGCCAGGGGAAGAACTATGGCTACACCTTC. It specifies CASSSVGLSSDGQGKNYGYTF.

The gene calls are TRBV24-1 and TRBJ2-1; tentatively, D is TRBD1 (5 bases). Germline CDR1 is KGHDR and CDR2 is SFDVKD. The CDR3 runs to 13 residues. V was trimmed by 5 bases and J by 8 bases, leaving 12 bases between them. The CDR3 coding sequence is TGTGCCACCAGTGGGTCCAGGGAATATGAGCAGTTCTTC. This codes for CATSGSREYEQFF.

The rearrangement uses TRBV19 and TRBJ1-5; D gene unclear. Per the germline V gene, CDR1 is LNHDA and CDR2 is SQIVND (reference sequence). This CDR3 comprises 18 residues. V gave up 5 bases and J gave up 7 bases, with 27 bases separating them. CDR3 DNA sequence: TGTGCCAGTAGTGGAGAACTAAGCAAGGGCCTACGAGGGCAGCCCCAGCATTTT. Its translation is CASSGELSKGLRGQPQHF.

The chain couples TRBV28 to TRBJ2-7; TRBD2 agrees at 14 bases. J was trimmed by 5 bases and V by 3 bases; bases with no gene match: 3. Germline CDR1 MDHEN, CDR2 SYDVKM. This CDR3 contains 15 residues. The chain's CDR3 is CASSFRLAGGDEQYF. CDR3 bases: TGTGCCAGCAGTTTCCGACTAGCGGGAGGGGACGAGCAGTACTTC.

This clone was observed a handful of times. V gene TRBV5-4 combines with J gene TRBJ1-1; no reliable D call. The ends were cut back, 0 bases at V and 1 base at J, with 10 bases in the middle. CDR1 and CDR2 (germline): SGHNT, YYREEE (reference sequence). The CDR3 totals 15 residues. The CDR3 nucleotides are TGTGCCAGCAGCTTGGGGCGGGAACCGAACACTGAAGCTTTCTTT. Its protein product is CASSLGREPNTEAFF. Combining the CDR3 with reference TRBV5-4 and TRBJ1-1 gives the whole variable domain ETGVTQSPTHLIKTRGQQVTLRCSSQSGHNTVSWYQQALGQGPQFIFQYYREEENGRGNFPPRFSGLQFPNYSSELNVNALELDDSALYLCASSLGREPNTEAFFGQGTRLTVV.